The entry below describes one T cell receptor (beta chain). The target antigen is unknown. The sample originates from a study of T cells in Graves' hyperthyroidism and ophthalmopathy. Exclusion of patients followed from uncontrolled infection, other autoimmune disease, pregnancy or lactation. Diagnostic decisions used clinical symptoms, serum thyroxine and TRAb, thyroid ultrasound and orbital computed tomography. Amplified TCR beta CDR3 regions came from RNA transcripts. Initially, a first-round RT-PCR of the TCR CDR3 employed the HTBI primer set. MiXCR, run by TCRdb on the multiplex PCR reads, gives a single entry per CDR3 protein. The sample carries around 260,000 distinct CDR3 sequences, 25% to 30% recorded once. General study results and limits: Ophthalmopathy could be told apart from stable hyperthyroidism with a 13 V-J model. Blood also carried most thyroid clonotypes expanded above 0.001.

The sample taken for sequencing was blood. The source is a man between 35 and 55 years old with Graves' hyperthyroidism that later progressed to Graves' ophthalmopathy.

As DNA, the CDR3 is TGTGCCTGGAGTCCTGGGATAAAGCCCCAGCATTTT. Translated, it gives CAWSPGIKPQHF. This chain links TRBV30 with TRBJ1-5; D unclear. This CDR3 spans 12 amino acids. The germline V gene has CDR1 GTSNPN and CDR2 SVGIG (reference sequence). V shed 2 bases and J shed 8 bases, with 10 bases lying between them.